This T cell receptor (beta chain) was recovered during a study of technical replicates of blood from a few donors. Generated by immunoSEQ multiplex PCR, the TCRdb table keeps only in-frame clones and is missing some. The sample carries roughly 8,000 clones, 90% recorded once. This CDR3 is 11 amino acids long. Per germline, CDR1 ENHRY and CDR2 SYGVKD. Trimming took 7 bases from V and 4 from J, leaving 7 bases between them. This chain connects TRBV10-3 to TRBJ1-1, with a possible D match to TRBD1 (6 bases). The clonotype comes from a human donor in good health. The specimen was PBMCs. The CDR3 here is CAIKGGTEAFF. The CDR3 DNA is TGTGCCATCAAAGGGGGCACTGAAGCTTTCTTT.